The T cell receptor beta chain under discussion was sequenced for a study of cytomegalovirus exposure and HLA in healthy donors. Broader study findings: Researchers reported that a few CMV-associated chains were confirmed in vitro as CMV antigen-specific.

The PCR used 60 Vbeta and 13 Jbeta primers. The method was immunoSEQ multiplex PCR; TCRdb's version includes in-frame clones alone and lacks a portion of them. The repertoire holds around 120,000 clones, approximately 78% seen once, with approximately 6.5% in the top ten. Trimming stripped 6 bases from V and 2 bases from J, with 4 bases between. The CDR3 length is 11 residues. Germline V lookup: CDR1 MNHNS, CDR2 SASEGT. A note on this clone: Its antigen is not known. The same CDR3 also results from other DNA sequences found in this sample.

The origin of this receptor is a woman aged 40 to 50 in good health and CMV-seronegative. The sequenced sample was PBMCs. The V gene is TRBV6-1, the J gene TRBJ1-1; D is unresolved. CDR3 sequence reads: CASRANTEAFF. CDR3 in DNA: TGTGCCAGCAGGGCTAACACTGAAGCTTTCTTT.